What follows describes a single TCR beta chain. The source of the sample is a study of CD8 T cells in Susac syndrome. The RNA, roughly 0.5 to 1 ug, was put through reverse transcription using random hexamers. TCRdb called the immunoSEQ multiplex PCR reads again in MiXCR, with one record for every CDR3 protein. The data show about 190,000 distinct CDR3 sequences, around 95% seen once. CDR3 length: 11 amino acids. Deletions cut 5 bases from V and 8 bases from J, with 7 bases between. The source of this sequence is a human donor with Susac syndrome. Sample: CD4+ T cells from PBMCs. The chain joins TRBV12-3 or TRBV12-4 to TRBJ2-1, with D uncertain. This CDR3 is CASSRVDEQFF. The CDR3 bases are TGTGCCAGCAGTAGGGTCGATGAGCAGTTCTTC.